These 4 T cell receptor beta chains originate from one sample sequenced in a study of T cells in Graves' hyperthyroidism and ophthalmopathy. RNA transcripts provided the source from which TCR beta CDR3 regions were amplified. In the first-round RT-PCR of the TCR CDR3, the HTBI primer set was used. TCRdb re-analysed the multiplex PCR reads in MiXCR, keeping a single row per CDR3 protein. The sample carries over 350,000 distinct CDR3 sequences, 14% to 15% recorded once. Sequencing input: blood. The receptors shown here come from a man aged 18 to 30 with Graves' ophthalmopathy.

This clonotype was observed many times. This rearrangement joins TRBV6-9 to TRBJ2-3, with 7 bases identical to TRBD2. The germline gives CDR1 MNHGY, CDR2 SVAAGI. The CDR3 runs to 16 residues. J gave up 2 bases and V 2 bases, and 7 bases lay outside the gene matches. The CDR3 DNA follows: TGTGCCAGCAGTTATGGTGAGCGGGGTCCCACAGATACGCAGTATTTT. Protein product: CASSYGERGPTDTQYF.

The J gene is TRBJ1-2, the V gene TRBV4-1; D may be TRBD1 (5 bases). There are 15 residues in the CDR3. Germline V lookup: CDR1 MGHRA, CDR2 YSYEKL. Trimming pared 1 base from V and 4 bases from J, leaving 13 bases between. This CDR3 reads CASSQAWGGAYGYTF. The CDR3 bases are TGCGCCAGCAGCCAAGCTTGGGGGGGAGCCTATGGCTACACCTTC.

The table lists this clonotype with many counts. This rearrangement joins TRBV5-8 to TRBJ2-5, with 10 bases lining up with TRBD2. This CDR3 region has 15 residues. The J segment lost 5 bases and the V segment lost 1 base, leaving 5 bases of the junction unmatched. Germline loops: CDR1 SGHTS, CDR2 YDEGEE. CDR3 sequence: CASSLKRGGPETQYF. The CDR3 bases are TGTGCCAGCAGCTTGAAGCGGGGGGGCCCCGAGACCCAGTACTTC.

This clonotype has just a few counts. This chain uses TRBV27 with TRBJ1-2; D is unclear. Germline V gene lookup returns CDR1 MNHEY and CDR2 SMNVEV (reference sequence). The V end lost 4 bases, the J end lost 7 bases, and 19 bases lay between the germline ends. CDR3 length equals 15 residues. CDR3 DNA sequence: TGTGCCAGCAGTTCTTCCCCGGGAGCCGGCGGTGGCTACACCTTC. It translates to CASSSSPGAGGGYTF.